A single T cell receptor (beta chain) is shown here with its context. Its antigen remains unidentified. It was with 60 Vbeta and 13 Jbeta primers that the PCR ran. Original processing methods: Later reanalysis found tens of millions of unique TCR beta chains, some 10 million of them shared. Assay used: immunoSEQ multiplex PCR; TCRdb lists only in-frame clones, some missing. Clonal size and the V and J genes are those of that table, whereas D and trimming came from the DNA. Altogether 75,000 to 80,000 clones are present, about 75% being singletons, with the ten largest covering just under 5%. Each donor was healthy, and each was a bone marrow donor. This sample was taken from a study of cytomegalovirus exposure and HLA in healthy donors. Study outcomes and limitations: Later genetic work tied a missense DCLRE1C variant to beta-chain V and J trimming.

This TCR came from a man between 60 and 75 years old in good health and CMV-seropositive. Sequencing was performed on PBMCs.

The CDR3 is CASYSGTGGFGNQPQHF. Written as DNA, the CDR3 is TGTGCCAGCTATAGTGGGACAGGGGGCTTCGGCAATCAGCCCCAGCATTTT. The rearrangement uses TRBV2 and TRBJ1-5, with 12 bases fitting TRBD1. This CDR3 is 17 amino acids long. Germline CDR1 SNHLY, CDR2 FYNNEI. The J segment lost 2 bases and the V segment lost 8 bases, leaving 10 bases of the junction unmatched.